This T cell receptor (beta chain) was found in a study of graft-versus-host responses after intestinal transplantation. Measured with immunoSEQ multiplex PCR; TCRdb has only the in-frame clones, and not every one. The top ten clones hold around 0.11% of a sample with 70,000 to 95,000 clones, 85% to 90% of them seen once. Concerning this clone: The antigen is undetermined.

The CDR3 covers 16 residues. Germline V gives CDR1 LNHDA, CDR2 SQIVND (reference sequence). V dropped 3 bases and J dropped 5; count of bases not matched to a gene: 9. This sequence joins TRBV19 and TRBJ2-2; 7 nucleotides match TRBD2. The TCR sequence derives from a human donor who received an intestinal transplant. Sequenced material: unstimulated CD4+ T cells sorted from spleen or lymph node cells, taken before intestinal transplant. The CDR3 bases are TGTGCCAGTAGTATCGGTTCTGGGGGGGGAACCGGGGAGCTGTTTTTT. This sequence encodes CASSIGSGGGTGELFF.